One T cell receptor beta chain is described in this entry. The target antigen is unknown. TCRdb keeps only in-frame clones here, not all; method: immunoSEQ multiplex PCR. This repertoire shows 90,000 to 120,000 clones, about nine tenths found once; its top ten account for 5.5% to 7%. The data are from a study of T cell responses to AZD1222 COVID-19 vaccine. Findings of the study overall: Spike-spanning, vaccine-associated CD4 TCRs were dominant at 160-218 and 743-854. Only a handful of AZD1222 recipients were seropositive at baseline. Scientists sampled the repertoires only once the peak T cell response had passed.

Pooling of second doses given at about 4 or about 12 weeks was done. Germline CDR1 and CDR2: GTSNPN and SVGIG (reference sequence). V was shortened by 6 bases and J by 3 bases, with 16 bases between the two germline ends. CDR3 size: 14 residues. This specimen was peripheral blood, taken 28 days after the second AZD1222 dose. V gene TRBV30 combines with J gene TRBJ2-3, with D perhaps TRBD1 (5 bases). This receptor was obtained from an adult who received the AZD1222 COVID-19 vaccine. The CDR3 bases are TGTGCCTGCTTAGGGGTTACCGTAACAGATACGCAGTATTTT. Encoded protein: CACLGVTVTDTQYF.